One and the same sample provided the 31 T cell receptor beta chains below, sequenced in a study of T cell repertoires in cytomegalovirus infection (dated by TCRdb to about 2019). The treatment or condition label corresponds to: in vitro stimulation with specific CMV peptide epitopes to enrich CMV-specific T cells. No antigen has been identified for these receptors. The run used an Illumina HiSeq 1500. TCRdb handled the public reads itself, with Q25 trimming in fastp and clone calling in MiXCR, and kept productive beta chains. Identical CDR3 proteins give one entry, which carries the most common genes and DNA. The sample includes under 150,000 distinct CDR3 sequences, with roughly 31% observed a single time. Around two fifths of the sample is in the top ten clones. Sample: CD8+ T cells from cultured PBMCs, taken from culture after CMV antigen stimulation. These receptors came from a human donor in good health (CMV status not recorded). Some clones in this sample may be carry-over from other donors' samples.

The chain joins TRBV9 to TRBJ2-3; 11 bases align to TRBD2. The CDR3 contains 17 residues. After removal of 3 bases from V and 4 bases from J, the junction contained 10 bases not matched to a gene. Germline loops: CDR1 SGDLS, CDR2 YYNGEE. CDR3 in amino acids: CASSERDSGGAADTQYF. CDR3 bases: TGTGCCAGCAGCGAGAGGGATAGCGGGGGGGCTGCAGATACGCAGTATTTT. Filled out from reference TRBV9 and TRBJ2-3, the complete variable domain reads DSGVTQTPKHLITATGQRVTLRCSPRSGDLSVYWYQQSLDQGLQFLIQYYNGEERAKGNILERFSAQQFPDLHSELNLSSLELGDSALYFCASSERDSGGAADTQYFGPGTRLTVL.

This clonotype was picked up many times. The rearrangement links TRBV20-1 to TRBJ1-1; 7 positions match TRBD1. V lost 5 bases and J lost 0; bases outside the gene matches: 6. Germline V gene lookup returns CDR1 DFQATT and CDR2 SNEGSKA (reference sequence). This CDR3 region has 14 residues. The CDR3 bases are TGCAGTGCTCCCCGGACAGGCATGAACACTGAAGCTTTCTTT. It specifies CSAPRTGMNTEAFF.

This clonotype was observed a few times. The V call is TRBV4-1, the J call TRBJ1-5; unclear D gene. The CDR3 is 14 amino acids. The germline CDR1 and CDR2 sequences are MGHRA and YSYEKL. V gave up 2 bases and J gave up 7 bases, with 12 bases separating them. CDR3 in amino acids: CASSQTGISQPQHF. The CDR3 region has the DNA TGCGCCAGCAGCCAAACCGGTATTTCCCAGCCCCAGCATTTT.

This clonotype was seen ten or more times. The V gene is TRBV6-1, the J gene TRBJ1-5; 8 positions match TRBD1. The germline CDR1 and CDR2 sequences are MNHNS and SASEGT. The CDR3 length is 16 residues. Unmatched junction bases numbered 6, after V lost 2 bases and J lost 3 bases. CDR3 sequence reads: CASSELGQGPNQPQHF. The CDR3, as DNA: TGTGCCAGCAGTGAACTTGGACAGGGACCCAATCAGCCCCAGCATTTT.

The chain recombines TRBV7-3 with TRBJ2-4, with a possible D match to TRBD2 (5 bases). Germline V gives CDR1 SGHTA, CDR2 FQGTGA. Between the trimmed V and J ends, which lost 5 bases and 5 bases, there was a span of 13 bases. This CDR3 has 14 amino acids. The CDR3 protein is CASSPPQAENIQYF. The DNA of the CDR3 is TGTGCCAGCAGCCCCCCCCAAGCGGAAAACATTCAGTACTTC.

This clonotype came up many times. The rearrangement uses TRBV20-1 and TRBJ2-3, with 8 positions matching TRBD1. In germline, CDR1 is DFQATT, CDR2 SNEGSKA (reference sequence). The J segment lost 4 bases and the V segment lost 0 bases, leaving 9 bases of the junction unmatched. The CDR3 contains 16 residues. This CDR3 is CSARDQETGDADTQYF. The DNA of the CDR3 is TGCAGTGCTAGAGATCAAGAGACAGGGGACGCAGATACGCAGTATTTT.

The CDR3 loop is CSAETGPDGYTF. The CDR3 DNA reads TGCAGCGCCGAGACAGGGCCCGATGGCTACACCTTC. The genes are TRBV29-1 and TRBJ1-2; 7 bases are shared with TRBD1. The CDR3 totals 12 residues. CDR1 is SQVTM and CDR2 is ANQGSEA in the germline V gene. With 7 bases clipped from V and 6 bases from J, the junction kept 8 bases outside the gene matches.

This clonotype was observed many times. The chain carries TRBV7-2 and TRBJ2-7; 10 bases are a match to TRBD1. Trimming at V came to 1 base and at J to 5 bases, leaving 2 bases not matched to a gene. Germline lookup yields CDR1 SGHTA and CDR2 FQGNSA. The length of the CDR3 is 14 residues. The CDR3 here is CASSLGQGANEQYF. The CDR3 DNA reads as TGTGCCAGCAGCTTAGGACAGGGGGCGAACGAGCAGTACTTC.

This chain's CDR3 is CASSRKQGTNEKLFF. The CDR3, as DNA: TGTGCCAGCAGCCGCAAACAGGGTACTAATGAAAAACTGTTTTTT. The gene calls are TRBV7-6 and TRBJ1-4, with D perhaps TRBD1 (6 bases). V was trimmed by 5 bases and J by 2 bases, leaving 12 bases between them. CDR1 is SGHVS, CDR2 FNYEAQ, per germline. CDR3 size: 15 residues.

V and J are TRBV9 and TRBJ1-1; D uncertain. Trimming removed 2 bases from V and 0 bases from J, with 11 bases in between. The germline gives CDR1 SGDLS, CDR2 YYNGEE. The CDR3 has 15 residues. The CDR3 loop reads CASSVVPGMNTEAFF. The CDR3 DNA reads as TGTGCCAGCAGCGTTGTCCCGGGAATGAACACTGAAGCTTTCTTT.

The J gene is TRBJ1-5, the V gene TRBV20-1; 10 bases are a match to TRBD1. The V gene end was trimmed by 5 bases and the J gene end by 2 bases; junction bases not matched to a gene: 9. The CDR3 is made up of 16 amino acids. Germline V lookup: CDR1 DFQATT, CDR2 SNEGSKA (reference sequence). The DNA for the CDR3 is TGCAGTGCTGAACGGGACAGGGGTAGCGGCAATCAGCCCCAGCATTTT. Translated, it gives CSAERDRGSGNQPQHF.

The V call is TRBV12-3 or TRBV12-4, the J call TRBJ1-1; D is perhaps TRBD1 (5 bases). V was cut by 3 bases and J by 11 bases, with 16 bases left in between. This CDR3 spans 13 amino acids. CDR3 sequence (DNA): TGTGCCAGCAGTTTGGTAGGGGCCGTCGTTGCTTTCTTT. It is translated as CASSLVGAVVAFF.

The rearrangement joins TRBV11-2 to TRBJ2-1; D remains unclear. The CDR3 is made up of 13 amino acids. Trimming removed 1 base from V and 6 bases from J, with 7 bases in between. From germline, CDR1 is SGHAT and CDR2 FQNNGV. CDR3 sequence reads: CASSLATLNEQFF. The CDR3 coding sequence is TGTGCCAGCAGCTTAGCAACTCTCAATGAGCAGTTCTTC. Looking up the rest from reference TRBV11-2 and TRBJ2-1 gives the full variable domain: EAGVAQSPRYKIIEKRQSVAFWCNPISGHATLYWYQQILGQGPKLLIQFQNNGVVDDSQLPKDRFSAERLKGVDSTLKIQPAKLEDSAVYLCASSLATLNEQFFGPGTRLTVL.

The chain employs TRBV7-9 and TRBJ2-7; 10 bases are shared with TRBD1. The junction had 11 bases not matched to a gene; V was cut back by 8 bases and J by 4 bases. The germline CDR1 and CDR2 sequences are SEHNR and FQNEAQ (reference sequence). The CDR3 consists of 15 residues. The CDR3 here is CASFPLGTGDYEQYF. CDR3 sequence (DNA): TGTGCCAGCTTTCCACTCGGGACAGGGGATTACGAGCAGTACTTC.

This clonotype was picked up a small number of times. The chain couples TRBV12-3 or TRBV12-4 to TRBJ2-3; D is unresolved. The CDR3 is 16 residues long. V lost 7 bases and J 5 bases, leaving 22 bases between the germline ends. The CDR3 coding sequence is TGTGCCAGCACCCCCCCAAGGGCTTTGGGGATAGATACGCAGTATTTT. It encodes CASTPPRALGIDTQYF.

This chain uses TRBV7-9 with TRBJ2-2; the D is unclear. The CDR3 is made up of 13 amino acids. Trimming removed 9 bases at V and 5 bases at J, with 13 bases between. Germline values: CDR1 SEHNR, CDR2 FQNEAQ (reference sequence). Here the CDR3 reads CASIPSGTGELFF. The CDR3 nucleotides read TGTGCCAGTATCCCGTCCGGGACCGGGGAGCTGTTTTTT.

CDR3 sequence (DNA): TGTGCCAGCAGCTCCGACATCATCCGCGTTGGTCGGGGCACCGGGGAGCTGTTTTTT. Translation: CASSSDIIRVGRGTGELFF. This chain uses TRBV7-9 with TRBJ2-2, with TRBD2 as a possible D gene (5 bases). In germline, CDR1 is SEHNR, CDR2 FQNEAQ (reference sequence). This CDR3 spans 19 amino acids. V shed 4 bases and J shed 4 bases, with 25 bases lying between them.

With respect to this clonotype: This could be a read error, since a much larger clone is one nucleotide away. This chain joins TRBV7-2 and TRBJ1-2; TRBD1 matches at 7 bases. Per the germline V gene, CDR1 is SGHTA and CDR2 is FQGNSA. The CDR3 consists of 15 residues. V was pared by 4 bases and J by 0 bases, with 5 bases of the junction left unmatched. The CDR3 here is CASSSTGTANYGYTF. CDR3 DNA sequence: TGTGCCAGCAGCTCTACAGGGACAGCTAACTATGGCTACACCTTC.

The CDR3 region has the DNA TGCGCCAGCAGCCAAGAACGCGGGGTCGCAGATACGCAGTATTTT. Encoded protein: CASSQERGVADTQYF. The chain carries TRBV4-1 and TRBJ2-3; TRBD2 might be the D (6 bases). The germline gives CDR1 MGHRA, CDR2 YSYEKL. This CDR3 is 15 amino acids long. Trimming shortened V by 0 bases and J by 4 bases, and 11 bases separated the two germline ends.

The V call is TRBV5-8, the J call TRBJ2-7; D may correspond to TRBD1 or TRBD2 (5 bases each). CDR1 is SGHTS, CDR2 YDEGEE, per germline. This CDR3 region has 16 residues. V lost 0 bases, J lost 0 bases, and 13 bases lay in between. The CDR3 protein is CASSLDPGPSSYEQYF. CDR3 nucleotides: TGTGCCAGCAGCTTGGATCCGGGGCCTAGCTCCTACGAGCAGTACTTC.

The V and J genes are TRBV29-1 and TRBJ1-2, with D perhaps matching TRBD1 (6 bases). Germline lookup yields CDR1 SQVTM and CDR2 ANQGSEA. V lost 0 bases and J lost 4, with 15 bases in between. The CDR3 has 15 amino acids. The CDR3 loop reads CSVEDVLEGGYGYTF. The CDR3 coding sequence is TGCAGCGTTGAAGATGTCCTCGAGGGGGGCTATGGCTACACCTTC.

This chain uses TRBV12-5 with TRBJ2-1; 7 bases map to TRBD2. This CDR3 is built from 16 residues. Trimming at V came to 4 bases and at J to 4 bases, leaving 10 bases not matched to a gene. Per germline, CDR1 LGHNT and CDR2 FRNRAP. CDR3: CASGSLGGGVYNEQFF. Here the CDR3 DNA reads TGTGCTAGTGGTTCCCTCGGCGGGGGTGTATACAATGAGCAGTTCTTC.

Concerning this clonotype itself: Lacking the conserved final phenylalanine or tryptophan, this CDR3 likely reflects a read error. CDR3 coding DNA: TGTGCCAGCAGTTACTCGATAACGGGTTACACTGAAGCTTTCATT. This codes for CASSYSITGYTEAFI. The chain links TRBV6-5 to TRBJ1-1; D remains unclear. Germline V gene data show CDR1 as MNHEY and CDR2 as SVGAGI. The V end was cut by 0 bases, the J end by 3 bases, with 11 bases between. The CDR3 runs 15 residues.

This clonotype was counted only a few times. The gene calls are TRBV7-9 and TRBJ2-7; the D is unclear. The CDR3 spans 17 residues. The germline V gene has CDR1 SEHNR and CDR2 FQNEAQ (reference sequence). Trimming shortened V by 4 bases and J by 1 base, and 20 bases separated the two germline ends. This CDR3 reads CASSSPLWATLSYEQYF. CDR3 coding DNA: TGTGCCAGCAGCTCACCCCTCTGGGCCACCCTTTCCTACGAGCAGTACTTC.

Concerning this clonotype itself: A much larger clonotype is one base distant, so this may be a read error. The chain recombines TRBV7-9 with TRBJ2-7; D possibly corresponds to TRBD2 (6 bases). The CDR3 is made up of 18 amino acids. Germline V lookup: CDR1 SEHNR, CDR2 FQNEAQ (reference sequence). V lost 0 bases and J 3 bases, leaving 21 bases between the germline ends. The CDR3 sequence is CASSLARPIAEENYEQYF. The CDR3 DNA is TGTGCCAGCAGCTTAGCGCGTCCTATAGCGGAGGAAAACTACGAGCAGTACTTC.

The rearrangement uses TRBV5-4 and TRBJ2-6; D remains unclear. This CDR3 comprises 13 residues. Germline V gene data show CDR1 as SGHNT and CDR2 as YYREEE (reference sequence). The V and J ends lost 5 bases and 3 bases respectively, with 6 bases between them. The CDR3 DNA is TGTGCCAGCAGGGTTTTTGGGGCCAACGTCCTGACTTTC. This sequence encodes CASRVFGANVLTF.

This clonotype was found a few times. The V call is TRBV20-1, the J call TRBJ2-5, with D perhaps TRBD1 or TRBD2 (5 bases each). From germline, CDR1 is DFQATT and CDR2 SNEGSKA (reference sequence). V lost 4 bases, J lost 2 bases, and 11 bases lay in between. The CDR3 contains 13 residues. CDR3 nucleotides: TGCAGTGCTATTGGGGGTTGGCAAGAGACCCAGTACTTC. Translated, it gives CSAIGGWQETQYF.

This clonotype showed up just a few times. The chain has TRBV7-4 and TRBJ2-7; 7 nucleotides agree with TRBD1. J gave up 3 bases and V 6 bases, and 5 bases lay outside the gene matches. This CDR3 has 13 residues. Germline CDR1 is SGHVT and CDR2 is SQSDAQ. This chain's CDR3 is CASRQGQHYEQYF. In DNA form, the CDR3 reads TGTGCCAGCAGGCAGGGACAGCACTACGAGCAGTACTTC.

The chain uses TRBV28 and TRBJ1-2; 9 bases align to TRBD1. The V gene end was trimmed by 10 bases and the J gene end by 6 bases; junction bases not matched to a gene: 3. The CDR3 spans 11 residues. The V gene's germline CDR1 is MDHEN and CDR2 SYDVKM. The CDR3: CAMWTGDGYTF. DNA of the CDR3: TGTGCCATGTGGACAGGGGATGGCTACACCTTC.

This clonotype was seen only a few times. This CDR3 is CASSRDRGDQPQHF. The CDR3 bases are TGTGCCAGCAGCCGGGACAGGGGGGATCAGCCCCAGCATTTT. The chain carries TRBV6-2 or TRBV6-3 and TRBJ1-5, with TRBD1 matching over 11 bases. The V segment lost 6 bases and the J segment 5 bases; nucleotides outside the gene matches: 3. This CDR3 comprises 14 residues. CDR1 is MNHEY and CDR2 is SVGEGT in the germline V gene.

This clonotype has only one observation. The gene calls are TRBV7-9 and TRBJ2-7; unclear D gene. The V and J ends lost 4 bases and 0 bases respectively, with 13 bases between them. Germline CDR1 and CDR2: SEHNR and FQNEAQ (reference sequence). The CDR3 has 15 residues. The DNA for the CDR3 is TGTGCCAGCAGCTCTAAGGAATCGGCCTCCTACGAGCAGTACTTC. Protein product: CASSSKESASYEQYF. Complete variable domain (other parts from reference TRBV7-9 and TRBJ2-7): DTGVSQNPRHKITKRGQNVTFRCDPISEHNRLYWYRQTLGQGPEFLTYFQNEAQLEKSRLLSDRFSAERPKGSFSTLEIQRTEQGDSAMYLCASSSKESASYEQYFGPGTRLTVT.